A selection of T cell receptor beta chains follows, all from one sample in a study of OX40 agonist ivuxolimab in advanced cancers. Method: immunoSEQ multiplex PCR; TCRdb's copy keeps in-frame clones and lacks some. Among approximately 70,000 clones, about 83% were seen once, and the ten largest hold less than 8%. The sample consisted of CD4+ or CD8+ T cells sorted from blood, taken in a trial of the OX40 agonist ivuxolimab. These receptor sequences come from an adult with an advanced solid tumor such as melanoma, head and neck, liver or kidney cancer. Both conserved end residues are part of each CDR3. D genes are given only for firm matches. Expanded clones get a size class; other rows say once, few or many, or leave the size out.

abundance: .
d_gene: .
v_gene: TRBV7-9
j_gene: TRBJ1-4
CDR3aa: CASSLVTANEKLFF
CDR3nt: TGTGCCAGCAGCTTAGTAACGGCCAATGAAAAACTGTTTTTT

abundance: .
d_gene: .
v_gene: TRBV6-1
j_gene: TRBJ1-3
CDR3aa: CASTRRGTGNTIYF
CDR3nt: TGTGCCAGCACCCGAAGGGGGACTGGAAACACCATATATTTT

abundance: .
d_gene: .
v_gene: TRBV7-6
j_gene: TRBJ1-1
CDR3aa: CASSPIYPEAFF
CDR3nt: TGTGCCAGCAGCCCCATTTACCCTGAAGCTTTCTTT

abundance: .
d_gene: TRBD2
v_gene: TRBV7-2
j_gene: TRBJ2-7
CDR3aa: CASSFSGSVYEQYF
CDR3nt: TGTGCCAGCAGCTTTAGCGGGAGCGTCTACGAGCAGTACTTC

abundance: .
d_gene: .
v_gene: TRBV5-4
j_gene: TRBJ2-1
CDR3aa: CASSLSRGSYNEQFF
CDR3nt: TGTGCCAGCAGCTTGAGTCGGGGCTCCTACAATGAGCAGTTCTTC

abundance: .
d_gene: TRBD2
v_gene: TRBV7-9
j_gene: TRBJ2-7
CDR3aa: CASSSGTSGVGKYF
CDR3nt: TGTGCCAGCAGCTCCGGGACTAGCGGTGTAGGGAAGTACTTC

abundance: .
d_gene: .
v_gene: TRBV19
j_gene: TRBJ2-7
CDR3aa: CASSIKKGSGYEQYF
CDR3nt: TGTGCCAGTAGTATTAAGAAGGGATCCGGCTACGAGCAGTACTTC

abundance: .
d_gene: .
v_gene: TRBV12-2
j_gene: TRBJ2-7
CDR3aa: CASRLMPPGTLHRSYEQYF
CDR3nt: TGTGCAAGTCGCTTAATGCCCCCCGGGACGCTACATCGCTCCTACGAGCAGTACTTC

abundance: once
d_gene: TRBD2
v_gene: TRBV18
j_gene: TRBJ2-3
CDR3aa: CASSPPSGREDTQYF
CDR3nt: TGTGCCAGCTCACCACCTAGCGGGAGGGAGGATACGCAGTATTTT

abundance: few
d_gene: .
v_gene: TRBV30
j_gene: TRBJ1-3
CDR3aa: CAWSVGASTGNTIYF
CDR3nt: TGTGCCTGGAGTGTAGGGGCGTCCACTGGAAACACCATATATTTT

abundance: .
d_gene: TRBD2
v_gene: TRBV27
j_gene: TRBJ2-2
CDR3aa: CASGRGGSVGELFF
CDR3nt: TGTGCCAGCGGTCGGGGGGGATCGGTCGGGGAGCTGTTTTTT

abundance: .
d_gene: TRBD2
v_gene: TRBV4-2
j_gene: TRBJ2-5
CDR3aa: CASSQKTSGGPKETQYF
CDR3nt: TGTGCCAGCAGCCAAAAGACTAGCGGGGGGCCCAAAGAGACCCAGTACTTC

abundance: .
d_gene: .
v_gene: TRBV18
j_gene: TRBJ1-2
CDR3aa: CASSPSKGNYGYTF
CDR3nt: TGTGCCAGCTCACCATCAAAGGGAAACTATGGCTACACCTTC

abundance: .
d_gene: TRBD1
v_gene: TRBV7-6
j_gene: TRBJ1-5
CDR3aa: CASSLGTGSYSNQPQHF
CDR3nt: TGTGCCAGCAGCTTAGGGACAGGTTCTTATAGCAATCAGCCCCAGCATTTT

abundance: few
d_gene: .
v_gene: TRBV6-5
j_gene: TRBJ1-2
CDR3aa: CASTTWTSGYTF
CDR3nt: TGTGCCAGCACAACGTGGACAAGTGGCTACACCTTC

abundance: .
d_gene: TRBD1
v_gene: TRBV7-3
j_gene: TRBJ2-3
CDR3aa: CASSSSPTGYGTDTQYF
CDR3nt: TGTGCCAGCAGCTCCTCTCCGACAGGGTACGGGACAGATACGCAGTATTTT